This T cell receptor (beta chain) is from a study of CD8+ T cells in alopecia areata (dated by TCRdb to the late 2010s). Describing the broader study: The treated patients took part in an open-label pilot trial in which moderate-to-severe alopecia areata was treated with oral tofacitinib at 5 to 10 mg twice daily. Tofacitinib was administered for 6 to 18 months, and 6 months of follow-up off drug were then conducted to assess delayed response and recurrence. The study used high-throughput TCRbeta sequencing to examine T cell clonal expansion in alopecia areata, in both the C3H/HeJ mouse model and human patients. In humans, TCRbeta sequencing was performed on scalp tissue and on sorted CD4+ and CD8+ peripheral blood T cells from healthy controls and from patients with patchy or totalis/universalis alopecia areata. Tofacitinib-treated patients had biopsies at baseline and at 4 and 24 weeks of treatment, with a later scalp biopsy in several patients. Clonality in the scalp was compared among normal scalp (n=4), patchy alopecia areata scalp (n=8), and alopecia totalis/universalis scalp (n=8). RNA was extracted with the PAXgene miRNA kit for fixed scalp, the miRNeasy kit for PBMCs, and the RNeasy kit for mouse skin. Amplification of TCRbeta CDR3 regions was done by immunoSEQ multiplex PCR using 35 Vbeta forward primers and 13 Jbeta reverse primers.

Findings and caveats that apply to the study as a whole: Shared TCR sequences between patients were less evident than in mice, which may be partly attributable to HLA diversity in the patient population. Compared with normal scalp, lesional scalp, particularly in alopecia totalis/universalis, had higher clonality and more expanded CD8+ clones, which suggests antigenic drive. Scalp TCR repertoire analysis is complicated because resident alphabeta T cells in normal human skin are also sequenced, whereas mouse skin is dominated by gammadelta T cells.

The library was built by means of the immunoSEQ multiplex PCR assay. To provide template for TCR sequencing, every sample had RNA extracted and reverse transcribed into cDNA. SuperScript III was used for first-strand cDNA synthesis, primed with a 2:1 mix of oligo-dT and random hexamers. Amplification bias was assessed with a synthetic immune receptor repertoire, and residual bias was removed computationally. In the paper's pipeline: After raw reads were preprocessed to remove errors, the CDR3 was defined following IMGT conventions as running from the conserved cysteine to phenylalanine. Clonality was calculated as 1 minus Shannon entropy normalized by log2 of the number of productive unique TCRs. Whether scalp clones were CD4 or CD8 was inferred by matching scalp TCRbeta sequences against CD4 and CD8 repertoires sorted from blood. TCRdb took over this immuneACCESS table, retaining in-frame rearrangements with V and J assigned. Such tables are incomplete; in checked studies, under half of the missing clones stem from an unresolved V gene, and the remainder is unexplained. V and J calls and clone size follow that table, whereas D and trimming were derived from the DNA. The sample table holds about 160,000 clones, of which roughly 50% were seen once. The ten largest clones take up roughly 6.8% of the sample.

Lesional scalp punch biopsies and peripheral blood were obtained from alopecia areata patients. PBMCs were isolated by density centrifugation and stained for CD3, CD4 and CD8, after which CD4+ and CD8+ T cells were sorted on a FACSAria. This clone has just a few counts. Its antigen is still unknown. One base away there is no much larger clone; base qualities are not given. The TCR originated in a human donor with alopecia areata. Input material: CD4+ T cells sorted from blood.

The CDR3 reads CAKGRGTNTGELFF. The DNA is as follows: TGTGCCAAGGGGCGCGGAACGAACACCGGGGAGCTGTTTTTT. This sequence uses TRBV2 and TRBJ2-2, and perhaps TRBD1 as D gene, on 5 matching bases. CDR3 length: 14 amino acids, cysteine to phenylalanine. This entry keeps only the CDR3 DNA: 42 bases, framed from base 1. In the germline V gene, CDR1 corresponds to SNHLY and CDR2 to FYNNEI. V gives up 10 bases and J gives up 0 bases, and the segment between their germline ends measures 12 bases.